Following are 9 T cell receptor beta chains from one sample sequenced in a study of early T cells in non-severe SARS-CoV-2 infection (TCRdb year 2021). The library came from 5' RACE. For sequencing, a NextSeq 500 was employed. Using fastp trimming at Q25 and MiXCR clonotype assembly, TCRdb reanalyzed the public sequencing data and kept in-frame beta chains. Each entry merges the rows of one CDR3 protein and shows their most common DNA and genes. Recorded for this sample are 75,000 to 80,000 distinct CDR3 sequences; around 16% of them occurred a single time. 9% to 15% of the sample is taken by the ten largest. Sequenced sample: whole blood. All receptors come from an adult who was a healthcare worker with PCR-confirmed SARS-CoV-2 infection or an uninfected control (not recorded which).

The J gene is TRBJ1-1, the V gene TRBV29-1, with 9 bases lining up with TRBD1. The V and J ends lost 6 bases and 4 bases, in that order; junction bases with no gene match: 6. Germline V gene data show CDR1 as SQVTM and CDR2 as ANQGSEA. CDR3 length: 13 amino acids. The CDR3 is CSVESTGGTEAFF. CDR3 coding DNA: TGCAGCGTCGAATCGACAGGGGGCACTGAAGCTTTCTTT.

The chain joins TRBV7-9 to TRBJ1-2, with 9 bases matching TRBD1. The CDR3 sequence is 15 residues long. CDR1 is SEHNR, CDR2 FQNEAQ, per germline (reference sequence). J gave up 3 bases and V 10 bases, and 12 bases lay outside the gene matches. CDR3 region: CAISDRGTDYYGYTF. CDR3 bases: TGTGCCATATCGGACAGGGGAACAGACTACTATGGCTACACCTTC. The variable domain in full, with the rest retrieved from reference TRBV7-9 and TRBJ1-2, is DTGVSQNPRHKITKRGQNVTFRCDPISEHNRLYWYRQTLGQGPEFLTYFQNEAQLEKSRLLSDRFSAERPKGSFSTLEIQRTEQGDSAMYLCAISDRGTDYYGYTFGSGTRLTVV.

This clonotype has just a few counts. The V and J genes are TRBV27 and TRBJ1-2; no reliable D call. Trimming cost V 8 bases and J 5 bases, with 12 bases left between them. The CDR3 runs to 12 residues. Germline values: CDR1 MNHEY, CDR2 SMNVEV (reference sequence). This chain's CDR3 is CASFSTWYGYTF. The CDR3, as DNA: TGTGCCAGCTTTTCAACATGGTATGGCTACACCTTC.

In this sample, this clonotype turned up a few times. The CDR3 sequence: CASTLATSYEQYF. The CDR3 coding sequence is TGTGCCAGCACCCTAGCCACTAGCTACGAGCAGTACTTC. The chain employs TRBV7-9 and TRBJ2-7; TRBD2 might be the D (5 bases). V lost 7 bases and J 3 bases, leaving 13 bases between the germline ends. The germline gives CDR1 SEHNR, CDR2 FQNEAQ (reference sequence). The CDR3 covers 13 residues.

This clonotype turned up a few times. The CDR3 protein is CASSLGGPAFSVVQYF. The CDR3 DNA sequence: TGTGCCAGCAGCTTGGGGGGTCCGGCCTTCTCTGTGGTGCAGTACTTC. The chain recombines TRBV7-9 with TRBJ2-7; D is possibly TRBD2 (6 bases). The CDR3 length is 16 residues. The germline V and J ends were trimmed by 3 bases and 9 bases, with 24 bases remaining between them. Germline V gives CDR1 SEHNR, CDR2 FQNEAQ (reference sequence).

This clonotype was recorded many times. The rearrangement joins TRBV28 to TRBJ2-7; no reliable D call. This CDR3 region has 17 residues. In germline, CDR1 is MDHEN, CDR2 SYDVKM. Deletions cut 2 bases from V and 0 bases from J, with 17 bases between. In DNA, the CDR3 is TGTGCCAGCAGTTTAAGCCAAATCCTGTGGGACTCCTACGAGCAGTACTTC. Translated: CASSLSQILWDSYEQYF.

The V gene is TRBV6-6, the J gene TRBJ1-5; 7 bases agree with TRBD1. The trim removed 8 bases at V and 3 bases at J, leaving 4 bases unmatched. Germline V gene data show CDR1 as MNHNY and CDR2 as SVGAGI (reference sequence). This CDR3 has 13 amino acids. The DNA for the CDR3 is TGTGCCAGCCAAGGGGGCCCCAATCAGCCCCAGCATTTT. It yields the protein CASQGGPNQPQHF.

This clonotype showed up many times. The J gene is TRBJ2-3, the V gene TRBV7-6; 8 bases match TRBD2. The CDR3 sequence is 15 residues long. The trim removed 5 bases at V and 6 bases at J, leaving 10 bases unmatched. Germline V gives CDR1 SGHVS, CDR2 FNYEAQ. This CDR3 is CASSQPSGSFDTQYF. CDR3 bases: TGTGCCAGCAGCCAACCAAGCGGGAGTTTTGATACGCAGTATTTT.

This clonotype has ten or more counts. The chain employs TRBV6-2 or TRBV6-3 and TRBJ2-2; 8 nucleotides agree with TRBD2. This CDR3 has 17 amino acids. The J segment lost 7 bases and the V segment lost 2 bases, leaving 12 bases of the junction unmatched. Germline CDR1 MNHEY, CDR2 SVGEGT. CDR3 coding DNA: TGTGCCAGCAGTTACACCGCCGAGAGCGGGAGAAACGGGGAGCTGTTTTTT. Encoded protein: CASSYTAESGRNGELFF.